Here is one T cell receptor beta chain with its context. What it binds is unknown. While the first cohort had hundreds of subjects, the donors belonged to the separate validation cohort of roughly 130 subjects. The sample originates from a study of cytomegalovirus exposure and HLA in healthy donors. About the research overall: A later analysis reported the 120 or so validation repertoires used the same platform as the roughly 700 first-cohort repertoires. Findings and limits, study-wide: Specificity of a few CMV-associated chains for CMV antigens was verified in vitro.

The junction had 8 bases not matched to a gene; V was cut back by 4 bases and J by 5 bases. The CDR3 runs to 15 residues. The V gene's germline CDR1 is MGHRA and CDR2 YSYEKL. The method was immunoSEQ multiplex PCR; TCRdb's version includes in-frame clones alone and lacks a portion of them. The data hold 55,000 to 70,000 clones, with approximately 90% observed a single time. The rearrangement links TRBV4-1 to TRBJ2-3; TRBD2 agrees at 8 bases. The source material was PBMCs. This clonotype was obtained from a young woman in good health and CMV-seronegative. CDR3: CASSPRAGGKDTQYF. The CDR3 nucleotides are TGCGCCAGCAGCCCGAGGGCGGGAGGCAAAGATACGCAGTATTTT.